This T cell receptor (beta chain) was sequenced in a study of T cells in Graves' hyperthyroidism and ophthalmopathy. It was RNA transcripts that yielded the amplified TCR beta CDR3 regions. In the first-round RT-PCR of the TCR CDR3, the HTBI primer set was used. Using its own MiXCR run on the multiplex PCR reads, TCRdb lists one record per CDR3 protein. The sample lists around 300,000 distinct CDR3 sequences; approximately 13% were seen once. Findings and limits, study-wide: The model identified upcoming ophthalmopathy a median approximately six months ahead of onset.

This clonotype was seen ten or more times. Its antigen is unknown. Patients aged 18 to 65 had newly diagnosed hyperthyroidism lasting under 2 months. Reasons for excluding patients were uncontrolled infection, other autoimmune disease, pregnancy or lactation. Orbital computed tomography, thyroid ultrasound, serum thyroxine and TRAb, and clinical symptoms together informed the diagnoses. The CDR3 totals 12 residues. CDR1 is SQVTM, CDR2 ANQGSEA, per germline. The V end lost 3 bases, the J end lost 3 bases, and 6 bases lay between the germline ends. The chain carries TRBV29-1 and TRBJ2-1; no clear D gene. This TCR derives from a woman aged 25 to 39 with Graves' hyperthyroidism. The sample taken for sequencing was blood. CDR3: CSVDDGYNEQFF. CDR3 DNA: TGCAGCGTTGACGACGGCTACAATGAGCAGTTCTTC.